Listed here is a single T cell receptor (beta chain). The antigen is unknown. Germline assignment: CDR1 SGHTA and CDR2 FQGNSA. The CDR3 length is 17 residues. J was trimmed by 7 bases and V by 1 base; bases with no gene match: 13. Donors underwent one heparinised blood draw, approximately 120 mL on average. The data were taken from a study of beta chain features in type 1 diabetes. Study overall: Sorted cells, some 110 million in number, were examined across all samples. Study observations and caveats: Insertions were fewer and deletions more numerous at VDJ junctions in type 1 diabetes patients. Moderate yet significant TCRB CDR3 shortening was seen in Type 1 diabetes patients in all four CD4+ subsets.

Expressed TCRB transcripts were sequenced after all isolated RNA was converted to cDNA. Assay used: immunoSEQ multiplex PCR; TCRdb lists only in-frame clones, some missing. The table includes some 22,000 clones, under 75% detected once. This TCR derives from a man younger than 30 with type 1 diabetes. Sequenced: stem cell memory CD4+ T cells from blood. The chain employs TRBV7-2 and TRBJ2-1, with 7 bases matching TRBD2. Here the CDR3 reads CASSLDSRGRARNEQFF. The DNA of the CDR3 is TGTGCCAGCAGCTTAGATTCCCGTGGGAGGGCCAGAAATGAGCAGTTCTTC.